The clone carrying this T cell receptor (beta chain) was observed a handful of times. The antigen remains undetermined. The sample is drawn from a study of cytomegalovirus exposure and HLA in healthy donors. Whole-study results and caveats: For cytomegalovirus status, the classifier reportedly gave diagnoses with high specificity and sensitivity.

Germline V CDR1 and CDR2: SEHNR, FQNEAQ (reference sequence). There are 16 residues in the CDR3. Between the trimmed V and J ends, which lost 5 bases and 3 bases, there was a span of 19 bases. PCR amplification relied on 60 Vbeta primers (plus 13 Jbeta primers). Assay used: immunoSEQ multiplex PCR; TCRdb lists only in-frame clones, some missing. The table includes approximately 120,000 clones, around 73% detected once. What was sequenced was PBMCs. This sequence joins TRBV7-9 and TRBJ1-1; D gene unclear. This sequence originates from a man aged 40-55 years in good health and CMV-seronegative. CDR3 in DNA: TGTGCCAGCAGCCCTGGTTTGGGCCGTTGGGACACTGAAGCTTTCTTT. Encoded protein: CASSPGLGRWDTEAFF.